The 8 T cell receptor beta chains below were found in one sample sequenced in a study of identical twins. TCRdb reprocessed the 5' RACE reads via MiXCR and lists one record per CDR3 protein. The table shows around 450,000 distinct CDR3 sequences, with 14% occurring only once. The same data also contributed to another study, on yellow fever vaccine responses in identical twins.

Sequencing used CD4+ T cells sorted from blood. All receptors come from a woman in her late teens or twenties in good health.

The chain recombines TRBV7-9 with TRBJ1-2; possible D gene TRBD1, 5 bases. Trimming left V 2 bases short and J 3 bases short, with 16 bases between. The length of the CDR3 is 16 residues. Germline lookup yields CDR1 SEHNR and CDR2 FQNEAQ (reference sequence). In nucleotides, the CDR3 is TGTGCCAGCAGCTTATACCTCTCAGGGCCTCACTATGGCTACACCTTC. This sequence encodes CASSLYLSGPHYGYTF. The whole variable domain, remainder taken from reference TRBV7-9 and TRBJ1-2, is DTGVSQNPRHKITKRGQNVTFRCDPISEHNRLYWYRQTLGQGPEFLTYFQNEAQLEKSRLLSDRFSAERPKGSFSTLEIQRTEQGDSAMYLCASSLYLSGPHYGYTFGSGTRLTVV.

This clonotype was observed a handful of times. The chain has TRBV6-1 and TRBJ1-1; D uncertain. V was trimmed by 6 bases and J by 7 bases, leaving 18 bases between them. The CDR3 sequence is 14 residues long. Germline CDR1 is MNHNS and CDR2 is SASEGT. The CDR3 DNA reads TGTGCCAGCAGGCGACTTGTAGGGTCGGATGAAGCTTTCTTT. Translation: CASRRLVGSDEAFF.

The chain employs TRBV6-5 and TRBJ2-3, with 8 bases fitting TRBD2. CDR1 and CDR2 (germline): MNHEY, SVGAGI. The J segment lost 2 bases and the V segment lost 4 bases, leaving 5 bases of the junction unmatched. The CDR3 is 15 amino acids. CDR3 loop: CASSFRAGVTDTQYF. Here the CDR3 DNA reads TGTGCCAGCAGTTTTCGAGCGGGAGTCACAGATACGCAGTATTTT.

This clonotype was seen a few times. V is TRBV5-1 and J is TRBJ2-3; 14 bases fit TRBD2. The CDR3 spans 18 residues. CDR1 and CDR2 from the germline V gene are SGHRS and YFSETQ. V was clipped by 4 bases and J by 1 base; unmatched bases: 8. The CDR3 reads CASSDGTSGSIGTDTQYF. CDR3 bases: TGCGCCAGCAGCGACGGGACTAGCGGGAGTATTGGCACAGATACGCAGTATTTT.

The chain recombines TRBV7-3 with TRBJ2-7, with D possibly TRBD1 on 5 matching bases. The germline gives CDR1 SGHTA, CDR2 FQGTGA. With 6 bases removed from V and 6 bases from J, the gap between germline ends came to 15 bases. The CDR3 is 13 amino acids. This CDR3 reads CASSQNQGSEQYF. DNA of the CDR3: TGTGCCAGCAGTCAGAATCAGGGAAGCGAGCAGTACTTC. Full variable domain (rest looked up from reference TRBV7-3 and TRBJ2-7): GAGVSQTPSNKVTEKGKYVELRCDPISGHTALYWYRQSLGQGPEFLIYFQGTGAADDSGLPNDRFFAVRPEGSVSTLKIQRTERGDSAVYLCASSQNQGSEQYFGPGTRLTVT.

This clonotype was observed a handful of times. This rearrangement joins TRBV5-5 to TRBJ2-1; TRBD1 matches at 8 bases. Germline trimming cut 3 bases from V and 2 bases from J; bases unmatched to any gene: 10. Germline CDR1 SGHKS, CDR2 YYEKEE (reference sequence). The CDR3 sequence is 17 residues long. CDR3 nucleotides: TGTGCCAGCAGCTCTTCTCCTGACAGGGGAGCCTACAATGAGCAGTTCTTC. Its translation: CASSSSPDRGAYNEQFF.

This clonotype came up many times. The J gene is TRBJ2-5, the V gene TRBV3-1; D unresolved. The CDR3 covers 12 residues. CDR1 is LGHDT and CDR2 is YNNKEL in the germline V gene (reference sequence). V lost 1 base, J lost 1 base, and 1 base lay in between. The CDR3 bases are TGTGCCAGCAGCCAAGGCCAAGAGACCCAGTACTTC. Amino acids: CASSQGQETQYF.

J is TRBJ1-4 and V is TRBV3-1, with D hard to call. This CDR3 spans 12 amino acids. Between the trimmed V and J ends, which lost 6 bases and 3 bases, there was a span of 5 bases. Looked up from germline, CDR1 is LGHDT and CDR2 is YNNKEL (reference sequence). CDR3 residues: CASSGANEKLFF. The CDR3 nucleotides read TGTGCCAGCAGTGGTGCTAATGAAAAACTGTTTTTT.